The source of this T cell receptor beta chain is a study of cytomegalovirus exposure and HLA in healthy donors (dated by TCRdb to 2016 to 2017). About the full investigation: According to a later analysis, one platform produced both the 120 validation repertoires and the approximately 670 repertoires of the first cohort. The study aimed to test whether cataloging public T cell receptors could reveal signatures of past pathogen exposure. A separate validation cohort of 100 to 150 different subjects was used in addition to the approximately 610-subject first cohort. To predict cytomegalovirus infection status, the study combined high-throughput TCR immunosequencing, statistical association of individual TCRs with disease status, and machine learning.

Libraries were prepared through the immunoSEQ multiplex PCR assay. Per the original workflow: A statistical classification framework was built to diagnose cytomegalovirus status from the catalog of TCR beta chain sequences. TCRdb obtained this table from immuneACCESS and retained in-frame rearrangements with V and J assigned. These tables miss some clones; where compared with another copy, unresolved V genes account for less than half of the shortfall, and the remainder is unexplained. V and J calls and clone size are copied from that table; D and trimming were computed from the DNA. The sample table contains about 160,000 clones; only one count was recorded for roughly 96% of them. 0.89% of the sample is held by the ten biggest clonotypes. This clone appeared a single time. Its antigen is not yet known. Within one base of it there is no much larger clone, and no base qualities were kept. Donors formed part of the validation cohort, which comprised about 130 subjects and was distinct from the first cohort of 670 or so subjects.

CDR1 and CDR2 are read off the germline V gene as SNHLY and FYNNEI. V has 3 bases trimmed and J has 2 bases trimmed; junction bases matching no gene number 3. Taken from cysteine to phenylalanine, the CDR3 has 14 residues. CDR3 DNA is the only sequence kept; it has 42 bases, read in frame from the first base. The investigation overall reported the following: In a later analysis, TCRs clustered in the first cohort were found to also tend to co-occur in the 110 or so validation repertoires, with 94% of cluster scores above 0. The authors suggested that the approach could potentially be generalized to other disease states and immunological phenotypes. Most TCR sequences were observed very rarely across donors, whereas some public TCRs were present in many individuals. A few of the identified cytomegalovirus-associated TCR beta chains were confirmed in vitro to be specific for cytomegalovirus antigens. In the study, 150 to 200 TCR beta chains were listed as associated with cytomegalovirus. A later analysis had no HLA typing for the validation cohort, so co-occurrence there was scored across all 130 or so repertoires. The classifier was reported to diagnose cytomegalovirus status with high specificity and sensitivity in both the original and validation cohorts.

The receptor chain draws on TRBV2 and TRBJ2-7; 8 middle bases align to TRBD2. This TCR came from a woman under 30 in good health and CMV-seronegative. The sample consisted of PBMCs. The DNA reads as follows: TGTGCCAGCAGTGAGGGGCGGGGGGCCTACGAGCAGTACTTC. Translation gives CASSEGRGAYEQYF.